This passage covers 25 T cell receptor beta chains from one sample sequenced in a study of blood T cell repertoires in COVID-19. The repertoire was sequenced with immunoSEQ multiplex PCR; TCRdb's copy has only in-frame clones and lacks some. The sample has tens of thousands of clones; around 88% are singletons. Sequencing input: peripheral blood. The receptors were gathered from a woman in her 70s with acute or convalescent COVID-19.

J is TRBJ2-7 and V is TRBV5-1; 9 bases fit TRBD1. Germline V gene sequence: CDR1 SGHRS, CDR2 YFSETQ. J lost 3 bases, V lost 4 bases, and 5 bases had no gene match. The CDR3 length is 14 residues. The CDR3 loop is CASSGGQGNYEQYF. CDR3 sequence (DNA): TGCGCCAGCAGCGGGGGACAGGGTAACTACGAGCAGTACTTC.

CDR3 sequence reads: CASSPLAGGRDEQYF. Here the CDR3 DNA reads TGTGCCAGCTCACCGCTAGCGGGGGGGCGCGACGAGCAGTACTTC. This chain joins TRBV18 and TRBJ2-7; 12 nucleotides line up with TRBD2. The CDR3 runs to 15 residues. The ends lost 3 bases at V and 5 bases at J; junction bases unmatched: 5. In germline, CDR1 is KGHSH, CDR2 LQKENI.

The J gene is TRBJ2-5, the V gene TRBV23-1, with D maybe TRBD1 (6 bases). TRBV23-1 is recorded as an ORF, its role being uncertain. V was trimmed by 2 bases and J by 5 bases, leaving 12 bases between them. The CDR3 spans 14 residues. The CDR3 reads CASSQGGGGETQYF. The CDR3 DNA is TGCGCCAGCAGTCAAGGTGGGGGCGGTGAGACCCAGTACTTC.

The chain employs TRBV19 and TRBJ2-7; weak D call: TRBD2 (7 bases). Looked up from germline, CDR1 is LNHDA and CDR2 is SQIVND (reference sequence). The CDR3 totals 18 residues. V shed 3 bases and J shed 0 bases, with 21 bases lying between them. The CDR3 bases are TGTGCCAGTAGTATCGGGGGGCCTCGACAGGTTGGCTCCTACGAGCAGTACTTC. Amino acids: CASSIGGPRQVGSYEQYF. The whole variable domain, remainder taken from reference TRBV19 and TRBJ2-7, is DGGITQSPKYLFRKEGQNVTLSCEQNLNHDAMYWYRQDPGQGLRLIYYSQIVNDFQKGDIAEGYSVSREKKESFPLTVTSAQKNPTAFYLCASSIGGPRQVGSYEQYFGPGTRLTVT.

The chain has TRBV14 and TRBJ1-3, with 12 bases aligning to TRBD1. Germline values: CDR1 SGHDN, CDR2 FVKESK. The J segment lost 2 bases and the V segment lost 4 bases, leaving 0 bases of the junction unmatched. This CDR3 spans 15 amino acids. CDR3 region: CASSRDRGPGNTIYF. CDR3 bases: TGTGCCAGCAGCCGGGACAGGGGGCCTGGAAACACCATATATTTT.

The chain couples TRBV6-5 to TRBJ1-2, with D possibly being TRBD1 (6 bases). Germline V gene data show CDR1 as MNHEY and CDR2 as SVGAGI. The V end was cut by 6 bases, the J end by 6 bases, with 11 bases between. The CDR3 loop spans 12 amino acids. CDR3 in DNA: TGTGCCAGCAGCAGGGGCCCGGATGGCTACACCTTC. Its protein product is CASSRGPDGYTF.

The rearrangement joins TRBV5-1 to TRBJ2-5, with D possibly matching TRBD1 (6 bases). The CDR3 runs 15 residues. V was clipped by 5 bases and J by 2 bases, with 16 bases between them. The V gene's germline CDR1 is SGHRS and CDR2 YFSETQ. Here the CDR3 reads CASRKMTGPQETQYF. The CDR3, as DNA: TGCGCCAGCAGAAAAATGACAGGTCCACAAGAGACCCAGTACTTC.

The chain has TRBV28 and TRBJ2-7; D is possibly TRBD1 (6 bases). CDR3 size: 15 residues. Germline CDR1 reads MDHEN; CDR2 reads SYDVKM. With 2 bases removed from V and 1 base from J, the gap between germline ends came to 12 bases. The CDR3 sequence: CASSLPRGQSYEQYF. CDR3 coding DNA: TGTGCCAGCAGTTTACCCAGGGGCCAATCCTACGAGCAGTACTTC.

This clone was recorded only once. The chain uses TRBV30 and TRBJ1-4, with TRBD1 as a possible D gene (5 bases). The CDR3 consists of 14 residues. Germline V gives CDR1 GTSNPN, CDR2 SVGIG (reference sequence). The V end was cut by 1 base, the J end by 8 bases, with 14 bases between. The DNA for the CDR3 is TGTGCCTGGAGTGCGACGGGACTTGGGGAAAAACTGTTTTTT. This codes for CAWSATGLGEKLFF. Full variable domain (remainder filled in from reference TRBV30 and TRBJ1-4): SQTIHQWPATLVQPVGSPLSLECTVEGTSNPNLYWYRQAAGRGLQLLFYSVGIGQISSEVPQNLSASRPQDRQFILSSKKLLLSDSGFYLCAWSATGLGEKLFFGSGTQLSVL.

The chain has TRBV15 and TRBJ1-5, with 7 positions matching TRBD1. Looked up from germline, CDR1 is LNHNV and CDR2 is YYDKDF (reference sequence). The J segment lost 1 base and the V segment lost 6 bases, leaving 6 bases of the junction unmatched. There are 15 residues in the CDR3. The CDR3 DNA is TGTGCCACCAGAGGGGGCGGTGTCAGCAATCAGCCCCAGCATTTT. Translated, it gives CATRGGGVSNQPQHF. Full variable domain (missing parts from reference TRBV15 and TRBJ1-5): DAMVIQNPRYQVTQFGKPVTLSCSQTLNHNVMYWYQQKSSQAPKLLFHYYDKDFNNEADTPDNFQSRRPNTSFCFLDIRSPGLGDTAMYLCATRGGGVSNQPQHFGDGTRLSIL.

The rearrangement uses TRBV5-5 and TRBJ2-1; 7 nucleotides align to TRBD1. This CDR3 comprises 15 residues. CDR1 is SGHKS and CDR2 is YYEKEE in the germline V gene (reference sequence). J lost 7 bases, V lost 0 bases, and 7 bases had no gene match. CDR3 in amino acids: CASSLEGQPINEQFF. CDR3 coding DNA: TGTGCCAGCAGCTTGGAGGGACAGCCGATAAATGAGCAGTTCTTC.

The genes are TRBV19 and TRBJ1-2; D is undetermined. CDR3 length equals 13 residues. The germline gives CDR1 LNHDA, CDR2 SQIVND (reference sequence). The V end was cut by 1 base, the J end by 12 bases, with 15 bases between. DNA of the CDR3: TGTGCCAGTAGTATAGTCGGCAGGAGGCACGACACCTTC. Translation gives CASSIVGRRHDTF.

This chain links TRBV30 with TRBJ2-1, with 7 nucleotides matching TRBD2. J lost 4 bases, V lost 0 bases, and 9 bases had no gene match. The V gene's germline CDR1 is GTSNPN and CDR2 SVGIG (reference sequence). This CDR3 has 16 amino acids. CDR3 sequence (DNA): TGTGCCTGGAGTGTAGGCGGGAGCTTGGATTACAATGAGCAGTTCTTC. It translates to CAWSVGGSLDYNEQFF.

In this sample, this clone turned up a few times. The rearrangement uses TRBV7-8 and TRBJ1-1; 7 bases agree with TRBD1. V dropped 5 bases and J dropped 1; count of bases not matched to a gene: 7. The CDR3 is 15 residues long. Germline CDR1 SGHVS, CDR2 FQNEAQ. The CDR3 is CASSEQGTPNTEAFF. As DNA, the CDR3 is TGTGCCAGCAGCGAACAGGGGACTCCGAACACTGAAGCTTTCTTT.

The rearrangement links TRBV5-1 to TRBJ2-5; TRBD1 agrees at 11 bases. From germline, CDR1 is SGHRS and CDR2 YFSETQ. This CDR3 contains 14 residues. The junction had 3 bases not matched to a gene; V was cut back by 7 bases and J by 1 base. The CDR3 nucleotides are TGCGCCAGCCGGACAGGGGGCGGCCAAGAGACCCAGTACTTC. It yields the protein CASRTGGGQETQYF.

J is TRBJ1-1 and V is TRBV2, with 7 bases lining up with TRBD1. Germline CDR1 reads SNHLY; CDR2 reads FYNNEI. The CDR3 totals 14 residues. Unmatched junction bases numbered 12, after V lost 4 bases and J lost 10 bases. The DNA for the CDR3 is TGTGCCAGCAGTGCGCCCACAGGGGAAAGAGGAGCTTTCTTT. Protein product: CASSAPTGERGAFF.

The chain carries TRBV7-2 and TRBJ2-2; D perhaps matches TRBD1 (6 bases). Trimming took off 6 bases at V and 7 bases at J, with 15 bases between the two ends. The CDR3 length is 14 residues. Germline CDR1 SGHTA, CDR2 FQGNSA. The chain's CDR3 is CASRLYRVGGELFF. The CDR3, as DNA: TGTGCCAGCAGGTTATACAGGGTTGGCGGGGAGCTGTTTTTT.

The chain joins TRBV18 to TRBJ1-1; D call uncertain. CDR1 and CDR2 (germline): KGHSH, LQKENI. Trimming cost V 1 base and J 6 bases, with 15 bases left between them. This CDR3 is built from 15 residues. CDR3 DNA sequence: TGTGCCAGCTCACCACGTAGCGAGGGTTGGCCTGAAGCTTTCTTT. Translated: CASSPRSEGWPEAFF. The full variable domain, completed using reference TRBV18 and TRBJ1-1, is NAGVMQNPRHLVRRRGQEARLRCSPMKGHSHVYWYRQLPEEGLKFMVYLQKENIIDESGMPKERFSAEFPKEGPSILRIQQVVRGDSAAYFCASSPRSEGWPEAFFGQGTRLTVV.

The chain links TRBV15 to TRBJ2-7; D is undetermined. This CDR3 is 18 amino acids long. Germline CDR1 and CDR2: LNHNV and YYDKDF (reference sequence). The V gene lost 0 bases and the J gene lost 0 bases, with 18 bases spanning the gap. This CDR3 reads CATSREGLGTASSYEQYF. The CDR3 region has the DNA TGTGCCACCAGCAGAGAGGGTTTGGGCACCGCGAGCTCCTACGAGCAGTACTTC.

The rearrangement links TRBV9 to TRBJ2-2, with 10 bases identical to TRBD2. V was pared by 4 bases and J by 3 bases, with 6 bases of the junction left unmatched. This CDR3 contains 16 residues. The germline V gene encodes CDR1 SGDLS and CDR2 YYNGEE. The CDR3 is CASSPGTSAHTGELFF. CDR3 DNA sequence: TGTGCCAGCAGCCCGGGGACTAGCGCGCACACCGGGGAGCTGTTTTTT.

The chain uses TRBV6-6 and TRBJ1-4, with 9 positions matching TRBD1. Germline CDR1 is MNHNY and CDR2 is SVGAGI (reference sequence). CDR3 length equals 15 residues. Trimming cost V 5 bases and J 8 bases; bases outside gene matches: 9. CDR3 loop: CASSRRGQGGEKLFF. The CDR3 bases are TGTGCCAGCAGTAGGAGGGGACAGGGTGGGGAAAAACTGTTTTTT.

The CDR3 reads CASSDSGLADNEQFF. As DNA, the CDR3 is TGTGCCAGCAGTGACTCTGGACTAGCGGACAATGAGCAGTTCTTC. The rearrangement joins TRBV6-4 to TRBJ2-1, with 10 bases matching TRBD2. V gave up 0 bases and J gave up 5 bases; unmatched junction bases: 1. This CDR3 has 15 residues. Germline CDR1 reads MRHNA; CDR2 reads SNTAGT.

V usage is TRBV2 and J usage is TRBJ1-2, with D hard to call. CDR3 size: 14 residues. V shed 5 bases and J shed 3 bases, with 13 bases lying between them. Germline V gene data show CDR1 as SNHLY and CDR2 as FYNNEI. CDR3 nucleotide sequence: TGTGCCAGCAGTCGGAATTTTCAGGACTATGGCTACACCTTC. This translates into CASSRNFQDYGYTF.

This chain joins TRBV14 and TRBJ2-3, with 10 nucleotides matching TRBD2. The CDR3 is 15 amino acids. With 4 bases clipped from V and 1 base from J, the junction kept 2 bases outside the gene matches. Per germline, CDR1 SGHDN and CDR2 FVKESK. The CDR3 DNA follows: TGTGCCAGCAGCCGGACTAGCGGACGCACAGATACGCAGTATTTT. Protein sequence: CASSRTSGRTDTQYF.

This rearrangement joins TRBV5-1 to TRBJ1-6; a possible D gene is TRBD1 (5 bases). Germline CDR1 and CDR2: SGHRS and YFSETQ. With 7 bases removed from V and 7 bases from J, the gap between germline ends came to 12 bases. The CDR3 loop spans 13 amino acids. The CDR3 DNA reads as TGCGCCAGCCGTCCCAGGGAAAATTCACCCCTCCACTTT. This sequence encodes CASRPRENSPLHF.